Only a few counts were recorded for the clone carrying this T cell receptor beta chain. Its target is unknown. These data originate in a study of T-cell reconstitution after alpha-beta-depleted transplantation in children. General study findings and limits: It was newly produced T cells that mostly accounted for T-cell counts and diversity one year after transplant.

The library targeted TCRbeta and was prepared with unique molecular identifiers. One entry per CDR3 protein results from TCRdb running MiXCR on the PCR reads. The sample contains almost 600,000 distinct CDR3 sequences, over 25% of which appear only once. The source material was PBMCs, sampled before TCRalphabeta/CD19-depleted stem cell transplant. This clonotype was obtained from a boy under three years old with Wiskott-Aldrich syndrome, due to receive a stem cell transplant.

Here the CDR3 reads CASSPQGGGYTF. DNA of the CDR3: TGCGCCAGCAGCCCACAGGGAGGCGGCTACACCTTC. The chain combines TRBV5-1 with TRBJ1-2; perhaps TRBD1 as D (6 bases). V was clipped by 4 bases and J by 8 bases, with 12 bases between them. CDR3 length: 12 amino acids. CDR1 and CDR2 (germline): SGHRS, YFSETQ.